This record concerns one T cell receptor beta chain sequence. Its antigen is unidentified. Roughly 27,000 T cell genomes, or 200 ng DNA, went into the sorted-subset replicate PCRs. Generated by immunoSEQ multiplex PCR, the TCRdb table keeps only in-frame clones and is missing some. The data contain around 2.5 million clones, over 85% of them singletons. Germline CDR1 is MNHNY and CDR2 is SVGAGI (reference sequence). After removal of 2 bases from V and 2 bases from J, the junction contained 5 bases not matched to a gene. The CDR3 has 15 amino acids. Every contributor of samples was a Caucasian grown-up residing in Nashville, Tennessee. The source of the sample is a study of shared clonotypes between healthy human individuals. Whole-study context: The plates for each donor numbered three CD4 naive, three CD4 memory, two CD8 naive and one CD8 memory.

General study results and limits: Memory subsets generally showed smaller estimated richness than naive subsets did.

This TCR was sampled from a man aged 18-30 years in good health. Some clones in this sample may be carry-over from other donors' samples. Sequencing was carried out using naive CD4+ T cells from PBMCs. Regarding subset: CD45RA+ positively selected. The chain recombines TRBV6-6 with TRBJ2-7; 8 positions agree with TRBD1. For the CDR3, the DNA is TGTGCCAGCAGTTACAGGGACAGGTACGCCTACGAGCAGTACTTC. Residues: CASSYRDRYAYEQYF.